This TCR beta chain emerged from a study of blood T cell repertoires in COVID-19. Study information: Both acute and convalescent COVID-19 samples were obtained from the United States, Italy and Spain. The analysed material was cDNA or gDNA that came from T cells, B-cell-depleted T cells, or PBMCs.

Authors' processing steps: Reference gene primer amplification in the assay estimated nucleated cell counts. The repertoire was sequenced with immunoSEQ multiplex PCR; TCRdb's copy has only in-frame clones and lacks some. That table is the source of V, J and clone size, and D and trimming were worked out from the DNA. Of approximately 270,000 clones listed, nearly 90% are singletons. Germline V gene lookup returns CDR1 GTSNPN and CDR2 SVGIG (reference sequence). Losses at the gene ends were 5 bases for V and 5 bases for J; bases not matched to a gene: 3. CDR3 size: 12 residues. The chain couples TRBV30 to TRBJ2-3, with TRBD1 matching over 8 bases. The sample taken for sequencing was peripheral blood. The TCR comes from a man aged 18-30 years with active or convalescent COVID-19. The CDR3 loop is CAWGQGKDTQYF. DNA for the CDR3: TGTGCCTGGGGACAGGGTAAAGATACGCAGTATTTT.